This TCR beta chain was sequenced in a study of T-cell reconstitution after alpha-beta-depleted transplantation in children. This CDR3 comprises 12 residues. The germline V gene encodes CDR1 SGHRS and CDR2 YFSETQ. Trimming stripped 4 bases from V and 6 bases from J, with 7 bases between. In its sample, this clonotype was seen a few times. Unique molecular identifiers featured in how the TCRbeta library was prepared. TCRdb itself ran the PCR reads through MiXCR, one entry per CDR3 protein. Of tens of thousands of distinct CDR3 sequences in the sample, 11% are singletons; the top ten hold 20% to 30%. The rearrangement uses TRBV5-1 and TRBJ2-2, with no clear D. The specimen comprised PBMCs from the stem cell graft donor, sampled from the stem cell graft. The sequence derives from a human donor who donated a stem cell graft to a child with chronic granulomatous disease. CDR3 bases: TGCGCCAGCAGCAGCTTACCCGGGGAGCTGTTTTTT. Amino acid sequence: CASSSLPGELFF.